The 8 T cell receptor beta chains below were found in one sample sequenced in a study of cytomegalovirus exposure and HLA in healthy donors. PCR primers comprised 60 Vbeta and 13 Jbeta primers. Some clones are missing from TCRdb's copy, which holds only in-frame ones; the method was immunoSEQ multiplex PCR. The table lists 150,000 or so clones, 74% of them singletons. Sequenced input: PBMCs. All receptors derive from a male donor in good health and CMV-seronegative.

The chain recombines TRBV28 with TRBJ1-2, with a tentative D call TRBD1 (5 bases). The germline V gene encodes CDR1 MDHEN and CDR2 SYDVKM. This CDR3 has 13 residues. Trimming took 6 bases from V and 7 from J, leaving 15 bases between them. The CDR3 DNA reads as TGTGCCAGCAGCATCAGGGATGCCGGTGGCTACACCTTC. Its protein is CASSIRDAGGYTF.

The chain links TRBV21-1 to TRBJ2-5; TRBD1 is the table's D call, not checked against the DNA. The J call may be incorrect, as the DNA end agrees better with TRBJ2-7. TRBV21-1 is an annotated pseudogene. The CDR3 totals 16 residues. The CDR3 region is CASSKAPGQGYHEQYF. CDR3 nucleotide sequence: TGTGCCAGCAGCAAAGCCCCGGGACAGGGGTACCACGAGCAGTACTTC.

V gene TRBV9 combines with J gene TRBJ2-5, with TRBD1 matching 7 bases. V lost 0 bases to trimming and J lost 2 bases; unmatched junction nucleotides: 10. CDR3 size: 17 residues. Germline V gene data show CDR1 as SGDLS and CDR2 as YYNGEE. This chain's CDR3 is CASSVGVVDRRQETQYF. The CDR3 DNA sequence: TGTGCCAGCAGCGTAGGTGTGGTGGACAGGAGGCAAGAGACCCAGTACTTC.

This chain's CDR3 is CAISDRLSTEAFF. The CDR3 coding sequence is TGTGCCATCTCGGACAGGTTGAGCACTGAAGCTTTCTTT. V is TRBV10-3 and J is TRBJ1-1; 7 bases are shared with TRBD1. The CDR3 has 13 amino acids. Germline loops: CDR1 ENHRY, CDR2 SYGVKD. Losses at the gene ends were 8 bases for V and 4 bases for J; bases not matched to a gene: 7.

The chain employs TRBV10-3 and TRBJ2-5, with TRBD1 identical over 8 bases. The CDR3 is 11 amino acids. V shed 10 bases and J 6 bases; nucleotides not matched to a gene: 4. Germline lookup yields CDR1 ENHRY and CDR2 SYGVKD. The CDR3 nucleotides are TGTGCCACCGGACAGGGTCAGACCCAGTACTTC. It yields the protein CATGQGQTQYF.

The chain recombines TRBV4-2 with TRBJ1-2; D call uncertain. CDR3 length equals 14 residues. CDR1 is LGHNA, CDR2 YNFKEQ, per germline. Deletions cut 0 bases from V and 4 bases from J, with 9 bases between. This chain's CDR3 is CASSQEVETYGYTF. CDR3 in DNA: TGTGCCAGCAGCCAAGAGGTAGAAACCTATGGCTACACCTTC.

This chain joins TRBV29-1 and TRBJ2-7, with TRBD1 matching 11 bases. The length of the CDR3 is 15 residues. V trimming: 6 bases; J trimming: 0 bases; junction bases outside the gene matches: 7. The germline V gene encodes CDR1 SQVTM and CDR2 ANQGSEA. This chain's CDR3 is CSVVTGTGGSYEQYF. For the CDR3, the DNA is TGCAGCGTGGTGACCGGGACAGGGGGCTCCTACGAGCAGTACTTC.

This clone was counted once. The chain recombines TRBV7-2 with TRBJ1-2, with a possible D match to TRBD1 (6 bases). This CDR3 has 13 amino acids. Germline V gene sequence: CDR1 SGHTA, CDR2 FQGNSA. Between the trimmed V and J ends, which lost 4 bases and 5 bases, there was a span of 11 bases. The CDR3 DNA is TGTGCCAGCAGCTCACCGGGGACATATGGCTACACCTTC. It yields the protein CASSSPGTYGYTF.